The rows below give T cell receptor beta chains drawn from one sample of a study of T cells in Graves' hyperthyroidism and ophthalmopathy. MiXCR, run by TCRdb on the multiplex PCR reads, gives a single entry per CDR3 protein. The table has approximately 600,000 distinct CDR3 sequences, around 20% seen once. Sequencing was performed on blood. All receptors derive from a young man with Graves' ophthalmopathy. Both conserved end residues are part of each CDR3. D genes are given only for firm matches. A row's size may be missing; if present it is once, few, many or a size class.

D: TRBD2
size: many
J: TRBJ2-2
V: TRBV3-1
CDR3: CASSPYSGSHGELFF
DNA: TGTGCCAGCAGCCCATATAGCGGGAGTCACGGGGAGCTGTTTTTT

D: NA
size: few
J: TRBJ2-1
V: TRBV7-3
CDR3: CASSLRRDNEQFF
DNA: TGTGCCAGCAGCTTACGCAGGGACAATGAGCAGTTCTTC

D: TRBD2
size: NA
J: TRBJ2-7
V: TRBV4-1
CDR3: CASSQIGTSGRSSYEQYF
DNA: TGCGCCAGCAGCCAGATTGGGACTAGCGGGAGGAGCTCCTACGAGCAGTACTTC

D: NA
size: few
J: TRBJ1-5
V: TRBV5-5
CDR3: CASSSDRSDGQPQHF
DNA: TGTGCCAGCAGCTCGGACAGATCCGATGGTCAGCCCCAGCATTTT

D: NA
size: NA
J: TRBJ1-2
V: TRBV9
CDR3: CASSVMGSPNYGYTF
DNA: TGTGCCAGCAGCGTAATGGGCAGCCCTAACTATGGCTACACCTTC

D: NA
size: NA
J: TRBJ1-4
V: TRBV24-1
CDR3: CATSGFSRDGEKLFF
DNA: TGTGCCACCAGTGGTTTCTCACGAGACGGCGAAAAACTGTTTTTT

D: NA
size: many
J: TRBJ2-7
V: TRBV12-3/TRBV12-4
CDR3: CASSFRLQSYEQYF
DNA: TGTGCCAGCAGTTTCAGGTTACAGTCCTACGAGCAGTACTTC

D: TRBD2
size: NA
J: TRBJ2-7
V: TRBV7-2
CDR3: CASSSNSAGAAYEQYF
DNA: TGTGCCAGCAGCTCCAACTCGGCGGGAGCAGCCTACGAGCAGTACTTC

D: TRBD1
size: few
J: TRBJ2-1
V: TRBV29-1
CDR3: CSLTGVSSSYNEQFF
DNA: TGCAGCCTGACAGGGGTCTCCAGCTCCTACAATGAGCAGTTCTTC

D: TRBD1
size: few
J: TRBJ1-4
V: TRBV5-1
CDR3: CASSLYTQGAEKLFF
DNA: TGCGCCAGCAGCTTGTATACCCAGGGGGCAGAAAAACTGTTTTTT

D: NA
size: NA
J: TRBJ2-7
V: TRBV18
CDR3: CASSRREMYYEQYF
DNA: TGTGCCAGCTCACGTAGGGAGATGTACTACGAGCAGTACTTC

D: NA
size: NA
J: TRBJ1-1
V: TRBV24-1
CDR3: CATSDPDAVVVVNTEAFF
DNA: TGTGCCACCAGTGATCCGGACGCGGTGGTAGTAGTGAACACTGAAGCTTTCTTT

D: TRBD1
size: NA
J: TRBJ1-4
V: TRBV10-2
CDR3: CASSQGGGYEKLFF
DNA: TGCGCCAGCAGCCAGGGGGGGGGGTATGAAAAACTGTTTTTT

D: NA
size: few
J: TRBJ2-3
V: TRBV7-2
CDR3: CASSLTVELTDTQYF
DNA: TGTGCCAGCAGCCTAACCGTTGAGCTCACAGATACGCAGTATTTT

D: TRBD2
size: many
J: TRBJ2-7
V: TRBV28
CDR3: CASSSWTSGRGSEQYF
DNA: TGTGCCAGCAGTTCGTGGACTAGCGGCCGGGGGTCCGAGCAGTACTTC

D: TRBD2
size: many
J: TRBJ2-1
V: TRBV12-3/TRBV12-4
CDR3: CASSFFSSGSYNEQFF
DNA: TGTGCCAGCAGTTTCTTTTCTAGCGGGAGCTACAATGAGCAGTTCTTC

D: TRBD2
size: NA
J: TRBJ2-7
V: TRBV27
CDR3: CASSFERGNYEQYF
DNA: TGTGCCAGCAGTTTTGAGCGGGGGAACTACGAGCAGTACTTC

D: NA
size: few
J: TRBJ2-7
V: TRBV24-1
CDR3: CATSDTGGEQYF
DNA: TGTGCCACCAGTGATACCGGAGGCGAGCAGTACTTC

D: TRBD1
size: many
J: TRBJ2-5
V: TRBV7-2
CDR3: CASSGARGETQYF
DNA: TGTGCCAGCAGCGGGGCCAGGGGGGAGACCCAGTACTTC

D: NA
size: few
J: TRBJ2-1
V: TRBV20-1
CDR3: CSARNPEGVGNEQFF
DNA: TGCAGTGCTAGAAATCCCGAGGGAGTAGGCAATGAGCAGTTCTTC

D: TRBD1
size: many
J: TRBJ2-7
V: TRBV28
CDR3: CASRSGTDNFYEQYF
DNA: TGTGCCAGCAGATCCGGGACAGATAACTTTTACGAGCAGTACTTC

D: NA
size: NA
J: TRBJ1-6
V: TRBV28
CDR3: CASNPPVDSSPLHF
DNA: TGTGCCAGCAATCCCCCGGTGGATAGCTCACCCCTCCACTTT

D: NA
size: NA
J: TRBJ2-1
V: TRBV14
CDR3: CASSDRLPRAPGNEQFF
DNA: TGTGCCAGCAGCGACCGACTTCCCAGAGCCCCAGGCAATGAGCAGTTCTTC

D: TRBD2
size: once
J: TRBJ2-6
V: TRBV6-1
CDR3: CASSTPSGAFSGANVLTF
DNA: TGTGCCAGCAGTACCCCTAGCGGGGCCTTCTCTGGGGCCAACGTCCTGACTTTC

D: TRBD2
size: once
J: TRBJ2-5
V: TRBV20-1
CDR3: CSASGGDSQETQYF
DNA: TGCAGTGCTAGCGGGGGGGATTCCCAAGAGACCCAGTACTTC

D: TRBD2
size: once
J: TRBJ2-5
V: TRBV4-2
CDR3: CASSQGVTGTSQETQYF
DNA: TGTGCCAGCAGCCAAGGGGTAACCGGGACTAGTCAAGAGACCCAGTACTTC

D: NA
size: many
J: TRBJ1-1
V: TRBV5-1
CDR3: CASSLEGRNTEAFF
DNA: TGTGCCAGCAGTTTAGAGGGGAGGAACACTGAAGCTTTCTTT

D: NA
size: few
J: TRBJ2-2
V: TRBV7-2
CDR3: CASRWRGRKLTGELFF
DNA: TGTGCCAGCAGATGGAGGGGGCGAAAGCTGACCGGGGAGCTGTTTTTT

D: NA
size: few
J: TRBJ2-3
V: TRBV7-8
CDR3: CASSLTDTSTDTQYF
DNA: TGTGCCAGCAGTTTAACAGATACTAGCACAGATACGCAGTATTTT

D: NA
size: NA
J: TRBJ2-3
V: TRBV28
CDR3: CASRKQSTDTQYF
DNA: TGTGCCAGCAGGAAACAAAGCACAGATACGCAGTATTTT

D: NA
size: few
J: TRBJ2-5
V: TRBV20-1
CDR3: CSAGGGRRRETQYF
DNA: TGCAGTGCTGGTGGGGGGCGACGAAGAGAGACCCAGTACTTC

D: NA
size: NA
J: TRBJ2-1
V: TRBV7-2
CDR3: CASRNRAEQFF
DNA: TGTGCCAGCAGGAACAGAGCAGAGCAGTTCTTC

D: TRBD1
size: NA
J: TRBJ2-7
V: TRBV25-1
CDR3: CASKGTVSYEQYF
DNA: TGTGCCAGCAAGGGGACAGTATCATACGAGCAGTACTTC

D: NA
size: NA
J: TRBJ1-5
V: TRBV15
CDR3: CATSRWRGGNQPQHF
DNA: TGTGCCACCAGCAGGTGGAGGGGGGGGAATCAGCCCCAGCATTTT

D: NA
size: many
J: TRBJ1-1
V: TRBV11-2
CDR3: CASSTGPGDTEAFF
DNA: TGTGCCAGCAGCACGGGACCTGGTGACACTGAAGCTTTCTTT

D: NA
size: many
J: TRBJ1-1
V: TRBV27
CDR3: CASSSGDPGNTEAFF
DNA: TGTGCCAGCAGTTCGGGAGATCCTGGGAACACTGAAGCTTTCTTT

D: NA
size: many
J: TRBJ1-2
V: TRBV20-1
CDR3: CSAREPGHGYTF
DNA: TGCAGTGCTAGAGAACCGGGGCATGGCTACACCTTC

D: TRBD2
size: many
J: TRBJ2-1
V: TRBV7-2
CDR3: CASSLPRTSGRAGSYNEQFF
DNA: TGTGCCAGCAGCTTACCCAGGACTAGCGGGAGGGCGGGCTCCTACAATGAGCAGTTCTTC

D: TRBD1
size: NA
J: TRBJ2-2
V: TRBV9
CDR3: CASSAGQGTGELFF
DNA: TGTGCCAGCAGCGCGGGACAGGGGACCGGGGAGCTGTTTTTT

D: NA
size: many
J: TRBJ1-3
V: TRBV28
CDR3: CASSLFGTDGNTIYF
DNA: TGTGCCAGCAGTTTATTCGGGACGGACGGAAACACCATATATTTT

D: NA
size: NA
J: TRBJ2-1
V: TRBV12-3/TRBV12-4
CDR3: CASRPLGTPRNEQFF
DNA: TGTGCCAGCCGCCCCTTGGGGACTCCTAGGAATGAGCAGTTCTTC

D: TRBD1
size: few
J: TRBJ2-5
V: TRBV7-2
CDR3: CASSSTGSRLYRETQYF
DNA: TGTGCCAGCAGTTCGACAGGGTCGCGGCTCTACCGAGAGACCCAGTACTTC

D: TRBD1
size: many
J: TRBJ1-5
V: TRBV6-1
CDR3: CASRGQGNQPQHF
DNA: TGTGCCAGCCGAGGACAGGGCAATCAGCCCCAGCATTTT

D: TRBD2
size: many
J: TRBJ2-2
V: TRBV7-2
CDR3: CASSLALREGRSGELFF
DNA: TGTGCCAGCAGCTTAGCGCTACGGGAGGGCCGATCCGGGGAGCTGTTTTTT

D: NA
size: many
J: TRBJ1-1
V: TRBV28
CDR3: CASSPVDTLTEAFF
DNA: TGTGCCAGCAGCCCCGTCGACACCCTCACTGAAGCTTTCTTT

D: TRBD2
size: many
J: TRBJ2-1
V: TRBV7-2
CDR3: CASSQVAGGGNEQFF
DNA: TGTGCCAGCAGCCAGGTAGCGGGAGGGGGCAATGAGCAGTTCTTC

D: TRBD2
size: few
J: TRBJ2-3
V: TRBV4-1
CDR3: CASRAGLLAGGSVDTQYF
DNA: TGCGCCAGCCGGGCTGGCTTACTAGCGGGAGGCTCCGTAGATACGCAGTATTTT

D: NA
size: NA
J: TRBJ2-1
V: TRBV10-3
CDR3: CAISPGPRGDEQFF
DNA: TGTGCCATCAGTCCGGGACCTAGGGGTGATGAGCAGTTCTTC

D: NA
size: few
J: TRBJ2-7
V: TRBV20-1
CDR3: CSARSRDSSYEQYF
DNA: TGCAGTGCTAGATCCCGGGACTCTTCCTACGAGCAGTACTTC

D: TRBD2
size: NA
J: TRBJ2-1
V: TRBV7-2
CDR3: CASSLYGSGGFYNEQFF
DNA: TGTGCCAGCAGCTTGTACGGTAGCGGGGGATTCTACAATGAGCAGTTCTTC

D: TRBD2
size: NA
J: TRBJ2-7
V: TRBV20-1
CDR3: CSATTSGRARSSYEQYF
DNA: TGCAGTGCTACGACTAGCGGGAGGGCCAGAAGCTCCTACGAGCAGTACTTC

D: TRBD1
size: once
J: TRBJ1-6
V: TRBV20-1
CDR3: CSATPTGGGSSPLHF
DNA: TGCAGTGCTACCCCTACAGGGGGCGGGAGTTCACCCCTCCACTTT

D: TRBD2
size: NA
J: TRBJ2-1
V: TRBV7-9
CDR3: CASSLVSGEHNEQFF
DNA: TGTGCCAGCAGCTTAGTCAGCGGGGAACACAATGAGCAGTTCTTC